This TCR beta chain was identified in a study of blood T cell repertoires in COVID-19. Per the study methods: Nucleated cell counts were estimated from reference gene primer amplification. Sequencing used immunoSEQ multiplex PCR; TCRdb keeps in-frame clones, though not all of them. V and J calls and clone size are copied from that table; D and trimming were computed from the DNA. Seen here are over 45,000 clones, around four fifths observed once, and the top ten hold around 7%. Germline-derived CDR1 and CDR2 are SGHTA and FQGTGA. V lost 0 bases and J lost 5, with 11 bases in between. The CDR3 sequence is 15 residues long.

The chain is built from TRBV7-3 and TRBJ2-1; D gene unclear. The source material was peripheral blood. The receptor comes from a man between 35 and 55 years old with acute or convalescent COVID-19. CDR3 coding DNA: TGTGCCAGCAGCTTAACGAACGTGAGGAACAATGAGCAGTTCTTC. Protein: CASSLTNVRNNEQFF.